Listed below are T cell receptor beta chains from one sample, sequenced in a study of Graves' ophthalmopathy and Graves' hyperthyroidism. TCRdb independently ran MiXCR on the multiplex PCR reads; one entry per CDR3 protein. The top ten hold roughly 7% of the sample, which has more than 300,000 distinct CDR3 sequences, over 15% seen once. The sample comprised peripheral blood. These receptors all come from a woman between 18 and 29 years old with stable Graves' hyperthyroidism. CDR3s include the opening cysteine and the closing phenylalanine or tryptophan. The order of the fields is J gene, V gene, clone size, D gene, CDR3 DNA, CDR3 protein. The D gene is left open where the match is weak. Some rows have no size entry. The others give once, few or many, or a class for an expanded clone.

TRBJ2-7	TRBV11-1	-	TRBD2	TGTGCCAGCAGCTTTAGTAGCGGGGGGGTCTCCCCCTACGAGCAGTACTTC	CASSFSSGGVSPYEQYF
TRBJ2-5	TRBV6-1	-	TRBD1	TGTGCCAGCAACAAGGGACAGGGCTGGGAGACCCAGTACTTC	CASNKGQGWETQYF
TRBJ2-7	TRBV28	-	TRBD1	TGTGCCAGCAATATACAGGGGGCCGACGAGCAGTACTTC	CASNIQGADEQYF
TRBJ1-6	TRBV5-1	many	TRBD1	TGCGCCAGCAGCTCACCGGGGACAGGGGGTGACGGTTCACCCCTCCACTTT	CASSSPGTGGDGSPLHF
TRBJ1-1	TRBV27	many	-	TGTGCCAGCACCCTATACGGCAGGGGGAACACTGAAGCTTTCTTT	CASTLYGRGNTEAFF
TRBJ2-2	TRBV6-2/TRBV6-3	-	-	TGTGCCAGCAGTTACCCGGATTACACCGGGGAGCTGTTTTTT	CASSYPDYTGELFF
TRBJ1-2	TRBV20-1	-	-	TGCAGTTCGTACAGGGATAGTGGCTACACCTTC	CSSYRDSGYTF
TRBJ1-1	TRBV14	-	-	TGTGCCAGCAGCCAAGAACGGGCCAGCAACACTGAAGCTTTCTTT	CASSQERASNTEAFF
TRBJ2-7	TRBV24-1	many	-	TGTGCCACCAGTGATCGCGAGGTACCGGGACAAAGATACGAGCAGTACTTC	CATSDREVPGQRYEQYF
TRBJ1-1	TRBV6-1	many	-	TGTGCCAGCAGTGCAAAGACAGTTCCAAACACTGAAGCTTTCTTT	CASSAKTVPNTEAFF
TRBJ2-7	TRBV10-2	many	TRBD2	TGCGCCAGCGCCGGGGGAGGGGATGTCGACGAGCAGTACTTC	CASAGGGDVDEQYF
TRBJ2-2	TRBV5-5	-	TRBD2	TGTGCCAGCAGCATTAGCGGGGGGGCCGGCACCGGGGAGCTGTTTTTT	CASSISGGAGTGELFF
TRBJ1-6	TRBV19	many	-	TGTGCCAGTAGTTCGATGACCGGGGCCGCGGGGAAAAATTCACCCCTCCACTTT	CASSSMTGAAGKNSPLHF
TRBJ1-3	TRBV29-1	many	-	TGCAGCGTGACGGCGGGGGGTTCAGCGTCTGGAAACACCATATATTTT	CSVTAGGSASGNTIYF
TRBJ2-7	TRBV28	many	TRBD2	TGTGCCAGCAGTTACCTAGCGGGGGTCTACGAGCAGTACTTC	CASSYLAGVYEQYF
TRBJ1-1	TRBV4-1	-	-	TGCGCCAGCACCCCCCGGGGGGGGAACACTGAAGCTTTCTTT	CASTPRGGNTEAFF
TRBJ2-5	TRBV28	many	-	TGTGCCAGCAGTACAGTGCGGGAGACCCAGTACTTC	CASSTVRETQYF
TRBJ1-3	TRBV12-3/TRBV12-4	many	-	TGTGCCAGCAGTACAGGGTTCTCTGGAAACACCATATATTTT	CASSTGFSGNTIYF
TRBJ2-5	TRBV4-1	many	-	TGCGCCAGCAGCCAAGGATGGGCCTCGGACGCGGAGACCCAGTACTTC	CASSQGWASDAETQYF
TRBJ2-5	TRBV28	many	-	TGTGCCAGCAGTCCGGGCCGAGGCACCTCGGGGTACCAAGAGACCCAGTACTTC	CASSPGRGTSGYQETQYF
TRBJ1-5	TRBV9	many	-	TGTGCCAGCAGCGCCGAGGGAGGACCCAATCAGCCCCAGCATTTT	CASSAEGGPNQPQHF
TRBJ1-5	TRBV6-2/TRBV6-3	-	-	TGTGCCAGCACGCACTCCTGGAGCAATCAGCCCCAGCATTTT	CASTHSWSNQPQHF
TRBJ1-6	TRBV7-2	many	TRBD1	TGTGCCAGCAGCTTAGTGGGTCCAGGGGGTACTTCACCCCTCCACTTT	CASSLVGPGGTSPLHF
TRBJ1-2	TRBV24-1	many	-	TGTGCCACCAGTGATTTCGACGGCTACACCTTC	CATSDFDGYTF
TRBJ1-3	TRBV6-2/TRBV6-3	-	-	TGTGCCAGCAGTTCCTCACCTACCCTCTCTGGAAACACCATATATTTT	CASSSSPTLSGNTIYF
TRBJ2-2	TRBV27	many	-	TGTGCCAGCAGTTTACGAGAGGGGAACACCGGGGAGCTGTTTTTT	CASSLREGNTGELFF
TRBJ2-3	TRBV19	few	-	TGTGCCAGTAGTCGTAACAGGTACACAGATACGCAGTATTTT	CASSRNRYTDTQYF
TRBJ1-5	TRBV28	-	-	TGTGCCAGCAACCTGGCAGCCCGAGTGGGGCATAGCAATCAGCCCCAGCATTTT	CASNLAARVGHSNQPQHF
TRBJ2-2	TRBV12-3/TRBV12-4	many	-	TGTGCCAGCACCCTAGGACCCGGGGAGCTGTTTTTT	CASTLGPGELFF
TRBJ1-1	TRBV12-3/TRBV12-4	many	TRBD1	TGTGCCAGCAGCACAGGGGGGGCGAGAGGGGCTTTCTTT	CASSTGGARGAFF